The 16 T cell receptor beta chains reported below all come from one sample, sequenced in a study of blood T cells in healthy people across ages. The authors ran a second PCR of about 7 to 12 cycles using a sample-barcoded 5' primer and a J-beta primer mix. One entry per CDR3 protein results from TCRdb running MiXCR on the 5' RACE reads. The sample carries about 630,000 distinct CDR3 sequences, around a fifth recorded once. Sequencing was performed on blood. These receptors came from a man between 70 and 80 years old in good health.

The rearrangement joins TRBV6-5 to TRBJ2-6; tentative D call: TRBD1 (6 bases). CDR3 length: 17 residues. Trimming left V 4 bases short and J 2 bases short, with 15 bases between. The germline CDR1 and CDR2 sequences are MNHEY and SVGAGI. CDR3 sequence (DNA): TGTGCCAGCAGTTCTCAACAGGGTTTGCCTGGGGCCAACGTCCTGACTTTC. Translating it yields CASSSQQGLPGANVLTF.

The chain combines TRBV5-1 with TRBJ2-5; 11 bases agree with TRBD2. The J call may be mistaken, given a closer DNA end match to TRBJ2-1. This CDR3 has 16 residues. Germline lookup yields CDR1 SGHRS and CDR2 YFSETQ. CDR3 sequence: CASSLTSGSIRNEQFF. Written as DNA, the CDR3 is TGCGCCAGCAGCTTAACTAGCGGGAGTATTCGGAATGAGCAGTTCTTC.

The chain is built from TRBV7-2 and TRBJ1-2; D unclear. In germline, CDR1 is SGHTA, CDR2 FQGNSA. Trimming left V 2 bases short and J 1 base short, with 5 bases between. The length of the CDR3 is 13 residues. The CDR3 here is CASSLLSNYGYTF. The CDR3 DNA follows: TGTGCCAGCAGCTTACTAAGTAACTATGGCTACACCTTC.

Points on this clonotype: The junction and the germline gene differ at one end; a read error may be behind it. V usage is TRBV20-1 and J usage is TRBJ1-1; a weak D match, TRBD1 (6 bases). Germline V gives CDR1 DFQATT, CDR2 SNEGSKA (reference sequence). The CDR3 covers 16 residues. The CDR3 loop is CSARSSVGGPGTEAFF. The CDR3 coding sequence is TGTAGTGCTAGAAGTTCGGTAGGGGGTCCTGGCACTGAAGCTTTCTTT.

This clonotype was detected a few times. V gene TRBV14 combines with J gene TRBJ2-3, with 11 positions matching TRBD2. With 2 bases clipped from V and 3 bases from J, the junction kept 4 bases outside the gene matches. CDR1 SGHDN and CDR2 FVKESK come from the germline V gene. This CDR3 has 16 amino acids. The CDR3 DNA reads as TGTGCCAGCAGCCAAACTCTAGCGGGAGGAACAGATACGCAGTATTTT. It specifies CASSQTLAGGTDTQYF.

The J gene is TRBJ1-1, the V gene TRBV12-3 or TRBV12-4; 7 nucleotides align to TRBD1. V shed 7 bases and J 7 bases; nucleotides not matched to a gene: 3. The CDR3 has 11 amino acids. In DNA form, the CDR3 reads TGTGCCAGCAACCGACAGGGTGAAGCTTTCTTT. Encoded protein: CASNRQGEAFF.

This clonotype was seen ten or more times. The CDR3 reads CSVEDLPEGYQETQYF. In DNA form, the CDR3 reads TGCAGCGTTGAAGATCTTCCAGAGGGGTACCAAGAGACCCAGTACTTC. The chain joins TRBV29-1 to TRBJ2-5; D possibly matches TRBD1 or TRBD2 (5 bases each). V lost 0 bases to trimming and J lost 0 bases, with 14 bases between them. Germline-derived CDR1 and CDR2 are SQVTM and ANQGSEA. The CDR3 is made up of 16 amino acids.

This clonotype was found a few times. CDR3 protein: CATRGTSGPYESYEQYF. In nucleotides, the CDR3 is TGTGCCACCCGCGGGACTAGCGGCCCCTACGAATCCTACGAGCAGTACTTC. The chain uses TRBV28 and TRBJ2-7, with 11 bases aligning to TRBD2. Unmatched junction bases numbered 15, after V lost 10 bases and J lost 1 base. From germline, CDR1 is MDHEN and CDR2 SYDVKM. CDR3 length: 17 amino acids.

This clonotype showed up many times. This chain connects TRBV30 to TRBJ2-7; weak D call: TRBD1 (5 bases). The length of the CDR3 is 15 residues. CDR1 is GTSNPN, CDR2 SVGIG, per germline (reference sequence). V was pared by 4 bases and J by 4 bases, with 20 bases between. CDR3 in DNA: TGTGCCTGGACCTTCCGGCCAGGGTCGAGTTACGAGCAGTACTTC. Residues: CAWTFRPGSSYEQYF.

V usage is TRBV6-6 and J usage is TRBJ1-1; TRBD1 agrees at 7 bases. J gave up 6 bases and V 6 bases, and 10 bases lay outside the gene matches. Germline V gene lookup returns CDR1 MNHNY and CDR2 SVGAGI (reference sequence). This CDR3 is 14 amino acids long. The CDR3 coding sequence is TGTGCCAGCAGCCAACCCCCCGGGACAGCTGAAGCTTTCTTT. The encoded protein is CASSQPPGTAEAFF.

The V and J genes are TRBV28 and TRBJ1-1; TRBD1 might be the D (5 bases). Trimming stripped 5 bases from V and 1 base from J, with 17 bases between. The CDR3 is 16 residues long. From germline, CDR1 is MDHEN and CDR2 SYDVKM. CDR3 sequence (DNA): TGTGCCAGCAGTCATCGGGACGCCCAGAAGAACACTGAAGCTTTCTTT. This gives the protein CASSHRDAQKNTEAFF. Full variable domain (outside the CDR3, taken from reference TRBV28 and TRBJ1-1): DVKVTQSSRYLVKRTGEKVFLECVQDMDHENMFWYRQDPGLGLRLIYFSYDVKMKEKGDIPEGYSVSREKKERFSLILESASTNQTSMYLCASSHRDAQKNTEAFFGQGTRLTVV.

Here the CDR3 reads CSARGLAGVQTQYF. CDR3 coding DNA: TGCAGTGCTAGAGGGCTAGCGGGAGTGCAGACCCAGTACTTC. V is TRBV20-1 and J is TRBJ2-5, with 10 bases lining up with TRBD2. The CDR3 spans 14 residues. CDR1 is DFQATT, CDR2 SNEGSKA, per germline (reference sequence). J gave up 6 bases and V 1 base, and 5 bases lay outside the gene matches.

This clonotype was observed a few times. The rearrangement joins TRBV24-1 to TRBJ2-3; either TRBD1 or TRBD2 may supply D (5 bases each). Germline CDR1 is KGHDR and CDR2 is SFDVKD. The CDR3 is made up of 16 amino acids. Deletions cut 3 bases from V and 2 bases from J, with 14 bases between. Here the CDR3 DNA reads TGTGCCACCAGTGATCTCCGGGACGGACCCACAGATACGCAGTATTTT. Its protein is CATSDLRDGPTDTQYF.

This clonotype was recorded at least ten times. Here the CDR3 reads CSAQRDEQFF. The CDR3 bases are TGCAGTGCCCAACGGGACGAGCAGTTCTTC. The chain employs TRBV20-1 and TRBJ2-1; tentatively, D is TRBD1 or TRBD2 (5 bases each). Germline values: CDR1 DFQATT, CDR2 SNEGSKA (reference sequence). This CDR3 contains 10 residues. V was clipped by 6 bases and J by 10 bases, with 10 bases between them.

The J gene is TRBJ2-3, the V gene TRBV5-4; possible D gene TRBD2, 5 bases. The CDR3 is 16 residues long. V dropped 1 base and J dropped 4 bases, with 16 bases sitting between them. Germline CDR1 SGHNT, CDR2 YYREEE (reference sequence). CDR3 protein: CASSLRSSGYADTQYF. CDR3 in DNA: TGTGCCAGCAGCTTGAGGTCCAGCGGCTACGCAGATACGCAGTATTTT.

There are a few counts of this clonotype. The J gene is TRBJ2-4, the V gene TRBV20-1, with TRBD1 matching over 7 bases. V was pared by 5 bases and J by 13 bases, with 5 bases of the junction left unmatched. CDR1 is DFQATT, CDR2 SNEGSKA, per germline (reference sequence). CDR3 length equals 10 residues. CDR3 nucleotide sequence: TGCAGTGCTGGCCGGGACAGACAGTACTTC. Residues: CSAGRDRQYF.